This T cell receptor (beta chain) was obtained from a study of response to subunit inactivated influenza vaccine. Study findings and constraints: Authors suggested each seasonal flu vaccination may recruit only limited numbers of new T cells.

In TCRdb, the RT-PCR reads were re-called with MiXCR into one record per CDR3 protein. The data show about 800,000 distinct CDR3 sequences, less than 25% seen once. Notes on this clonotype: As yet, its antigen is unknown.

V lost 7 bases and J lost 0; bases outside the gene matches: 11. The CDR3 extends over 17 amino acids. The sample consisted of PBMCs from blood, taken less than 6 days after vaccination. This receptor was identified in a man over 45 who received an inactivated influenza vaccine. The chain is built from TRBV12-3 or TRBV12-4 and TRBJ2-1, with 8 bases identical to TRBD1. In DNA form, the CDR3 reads TGTGCCAGCAAGTTCTTTCAGGGGACAGGCTCCTACAATGAGCAGTTCTTC. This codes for CASKFFQGTGSYNEQFF.